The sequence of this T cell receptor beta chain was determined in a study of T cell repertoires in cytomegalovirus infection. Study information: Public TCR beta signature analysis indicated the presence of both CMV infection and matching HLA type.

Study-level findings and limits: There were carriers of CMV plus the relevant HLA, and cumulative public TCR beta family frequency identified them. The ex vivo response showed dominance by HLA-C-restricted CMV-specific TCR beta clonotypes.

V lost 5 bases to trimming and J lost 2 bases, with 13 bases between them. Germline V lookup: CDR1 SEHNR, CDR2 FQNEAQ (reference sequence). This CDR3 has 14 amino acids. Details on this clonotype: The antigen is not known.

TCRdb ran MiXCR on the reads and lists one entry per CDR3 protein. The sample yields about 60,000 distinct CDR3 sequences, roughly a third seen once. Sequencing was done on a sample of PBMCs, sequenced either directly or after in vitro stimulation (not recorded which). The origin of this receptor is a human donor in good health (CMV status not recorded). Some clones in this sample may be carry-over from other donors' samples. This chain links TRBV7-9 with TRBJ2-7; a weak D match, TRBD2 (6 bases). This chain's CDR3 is CASSNRPGAYEQYF. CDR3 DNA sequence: TGTGCCAGCAGCAACCGACCGGGAGCCTACGAGCAGTACTTC.